Included here is one T cell receptor (beta chain) sequence, with context. Its antigen is not known. This entry comes from a study of cytomegalovirus exposure and HLA in healthy donors. Study-wide results and limits: Most TCR sequences were seen very rarely across donors, but some public TCRs occurred in many. In a later analysis, V- and J-gene trimming of beta chains associated with a DCLRE1C missense variant, replicated independently. In a later analysis, at a false discovery rate of 0.05, over 15,000 TCR beta sequences were associated with HLA alleles. In a later analysis, HLA-associated beta chains showed higher expansion and lower generation probabilities than comparable chains.

Germline CDR1 is MNHEY and CDR2 is SMNVEV (reference sequence). The V and J ends lost 2 bases and 2 bases, in that order; junction bases with no gene match: 2. The CDR3 spans 15 residues. Vbeta (60) and Jbeta (13) primers were used in the PCR. Clones were sequenced by immunoSEQ multiplex PCR, and TCRdb holds only the in-frame ones, with some missing. The sample holds about 140,000 clones, 75% to 80% seen once. Material: PBMCs. This TCR was sampled from a man aged 18 to 29 in good health and CMV-seronegative. The chain couples TRBV27 to TRBJ2-7, with TRBD1 matching over 11 bases. CDR3 residues: CASSLAGQGAYEQYF. The CDR3 region has the DNA TGTGCCAGCAGTTTAGCGGGACAGGGGGCCTACGAGCAGTACTTC.